The 11 T cell receptor beta chains given below trace back to one sample, sequenced in a study of cytomegalovirus exposure and HLA in healthy donors. Vbeta (60) and Jbeta (13) primers were used in the PCR. Sequenced by immunoSEQ multiplex PCR; TCRdb stores in-frame clones only, minus some. The table records about 160,000 clones, approximately 80% of them present only once. Material for sequencing was PBMCs. These receptors were collected from a man in his fifties or sixties in good health and CMV-seropositive.

This clone was recorded a few times. The chain uses TRBV7-9 and TRBJ2-7; a possible D gene is TRBD1 (6 bases). The CDR3 contains 13 residues. V lost 5 bases and J 2 bases, leaving 10 bases between the germline ends. Germline V gives CDR1 SEHNR, CDR2 FQNEAQ (reference sequence). The CDR3 nucleotides read TGTGCCAGCAGCAGACAGGCAACCTACGAGCAGTACTTC. Protein product: CASSRQATYEQYF.

The chain recombines TRBV6-1 with TRBJ2-3; D perhaps matches TRBD2 (6 bases). V gave up 6 bases and J gave up 1 base, with 11 bases separating them. The germline gives CDR1 MNHNS, CDR2 SASEGT. The CDR3 covers 14 residues. CDR3 in amino acids: CASRAGGGTDTQYF. For the CDR3, the DNA is TGTGCCAGCAGGGCCGGGGGTGGCACAGATACGCAGTATTTT.

This chain uses TRBV30 with TRBJ2-2; 11 bases align to TRBD2. This CDR3 comprises 16 residues. Losses at the gene ends were 2 bases for V and 6 bases for J; bases not matched to a gene: 8. Germline V gene data show CDR1 as GTSNPN and CDR2 as SVGIG (reference sequence). CDR3 nucleotide sequence: TGTGCCTGGAGTACTAGCGGGAGAGGGTATTCCGGGGAGCTGTTTTTT. This gives the protein CAWSTSGRGYSGELFF.

The chain carries TRBV5-1 and TRBJ1-2; D gene uncertain. Per germline, CDR1 SGHRS and CDR2 YFSETQ. Trimming left V 0 bases short and J 6 bases short, with 12 bases between. The CDR3 spans 14 residues. As DNA, the CDR3 is TGCGCCAGCAGCTTGGATGGAGGGTGGGATGGCTACACCTTC. This translates into CASSLDGGWDGYTF.

V and J are TRBV25-1 and TRBJ1-1; D gene unclear. The CDR3 extends over 15 amino acids. Trimming removed 4 bases from V and 1 base from J, with 13 bases in between. The germline V gene has CDR1 MGHDK and CDR2 SYGVNS. The CDR3 region is CASSGGGGRNTEAFF. In DNA form, the CDR3 reads TGTGCCAGCAGTGGGGGAGGCGGGAGGAACACTGAAGCTTTCTTT.

The V call is TRBV27, the J call TRBJ2-5; 16 bases are shared with TRBD2. The CDR3 length is 16 residues. CDR1 and CDR2 from the germline V gene are MNHEY and SMNVEV (reference sequence). V dropped 5 bases and J dropped 5; count of bases not matched to a gene: 5. The chain's CDR3 is CASSVGLAGGRETQYF. CDR3 in DNA: TGTGCCAGCAGTGTGGGACTAGCGGGGGGGCGGGAGACCCAGTACTTC.

The chain uses TRBV9 and TRBJ1-2; D remains unclear. Germline CDR1 and CDR2: SGDLS and YYNGEE. The CDR3 sequence is 14 residues long. The germline V and J ends were trimmed by 4 bases and 4 bases, with 14 bases remaining between them. The CDR3 here is CASSQQRGTYGYTF. CDR3 nucleotides: TGTGCCAGCAGCCAGCAGCGGGGAACCTATGGCTACACCTTC.

The chain employs TRBV19 and TRBJ2-1; 8 nucleotides align to TRBD2. V shed 7 bases, J shed 0 bases, and the junction held 2 bases outside the gene matches. The CDR3 spans 14 residues. Germline loops: CDR1 LNHDA, CDR2 SQIVND (reference sequence). The CDR3 sequence: CASNSGTSYNEQFF. CDR3 coding DNA: TGTGCCAGTAATAGCGGGACCTCCTACAATGAGCAGTTCTTC.

This chain links TRBV5-1 with TRBJ2-3; 11 bases match TRBD2. V was pared by 0 bases and J by 2 bases, with 11 bases of the junction left unmatched. This CDR3 is built from 19 residues. Per germline, CDR1 SGHRS and CDR2 YFSETQ. The CDR3 spells CASSLELSASGGITDTQYF. CDR3 nucleotide sequence: TGCGCCAGCAGCTTGGAACTATCGGCTAGCGGGGGGATCACAGATACGCAGTATTTT.

This chain joins TRBV7-9 and TRBJ2-3, with D perhaps matching TRBD2 (6 bases). The V end lost 5 bases, the J end lost 6 bases, and 18 bases lay between the germline ends. This CDR3 is built from 15 residues. Germline assignment: CDR1 SEHNR and CDR2 FQNEAQ (reference sequence). The CDR3: CASSPGTAGPDTQYF. The CDR3 coding sequence is TGTGCCAGCAGCCCTGGGACTGCCGGTCCCGATACGCAGTATTTT.

Points on this clone: Sequence at one end of the junction differs from germline and may be a read error. The V call is TRBV7-9, the J call TRBJ1-1; TRBD1 matches at 9 bases. CDR3 length equals 15 residues. Germline-derived CDR1 and CDR2 are SEHNR and FQNEAQ (reference sequence). CDR3 sequence reads: CSSRLLQGANTEAFF. In DNA, the CDR3 is TGTTCCAGCAGACTCCTACAGGGGGCCAACACTGAAGCTTTCTTT.